The text below deals with one TCR beta chain. The sample is drawn from a study of blood T cell repertoires in COVID-19. Across the study: Sample material is recorded as cDNA or gDNA derived from T cells, B-cell-depleted T cells, or PBMCs.

Assignments of participants to cohorts depended upon their own reported clinical history. Cohort 3 donors counted as recovered after two negative PCRs, clearance, or resolved symptoms. This CDR3 comprises 15 residues. Germline V gene lookup returns CDR1 MNHEY and CDR2 SVGAGI. With V trimmed by 0 bases and J by 4 bases, 2 bases remained unmatched. In the original processing: Quantification of nucleated cells was approximated via reference gene primer amplification. Profiling relied on immunoSEQ multiplex PCR, and the TCRdb table lists in-frame clones only, not all of them. That table furnishes V, J and clone size, whereas the DNA furnished D and trimming. Counted here are roughly 200,000 clones, approximately 90% occurring once; the ten biggest clones make up 1.2%.

The sequencing input was PBMCs or T cells enriched from blood (not recorded which). The sequence was obtained from a man younger than 40 who had recovered from COVID-19. This chain uses TRBV6-5 with TRBJ2-1; 8 positions match TRBD2. CDR3 loop: CASSYSPGGYNEQFF. The CDR3 DNA sequence: TGTGCCAGCAGTTACTCTCCGGGAGGGTACAATGAGCAGTTCTTC.